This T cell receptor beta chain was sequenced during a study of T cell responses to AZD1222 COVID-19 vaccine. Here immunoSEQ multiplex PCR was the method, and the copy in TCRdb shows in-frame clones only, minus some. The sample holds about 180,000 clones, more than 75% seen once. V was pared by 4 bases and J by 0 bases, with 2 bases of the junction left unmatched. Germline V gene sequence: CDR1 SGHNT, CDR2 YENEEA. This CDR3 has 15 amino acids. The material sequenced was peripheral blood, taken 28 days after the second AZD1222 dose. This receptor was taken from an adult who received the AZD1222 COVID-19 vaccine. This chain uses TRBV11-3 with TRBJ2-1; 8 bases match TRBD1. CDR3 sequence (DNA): TGTGCCAGCAGCTACGGACAGGGCTCCTACAATGAGCAGTTCTTC. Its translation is CASSYGQGSYNEQFF.